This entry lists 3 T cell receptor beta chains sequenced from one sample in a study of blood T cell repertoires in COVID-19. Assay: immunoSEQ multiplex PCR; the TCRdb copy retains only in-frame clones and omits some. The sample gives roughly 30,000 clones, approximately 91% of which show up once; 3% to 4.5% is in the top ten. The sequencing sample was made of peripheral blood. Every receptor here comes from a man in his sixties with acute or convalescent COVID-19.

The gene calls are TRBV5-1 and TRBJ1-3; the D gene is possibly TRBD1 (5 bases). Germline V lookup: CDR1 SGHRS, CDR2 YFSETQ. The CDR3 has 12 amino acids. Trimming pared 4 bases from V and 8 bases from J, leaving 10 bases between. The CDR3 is CASSVDRDTIYF. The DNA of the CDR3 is TGCGCCAGCAGCGTTGACAGAGACACCATATATTTT.

The CDR3 region is CASSLGGTGGNYGYTF. The CDR3 DNA reads TGTGCCAGCAGCTTAGGCGGGACAGGGGGTAACTATGGCTACACCTTC. The J gene is TRBJ1-2, the V gene TRBV11-3; TRBD1 matches at 11 bases. Germline CDR1 is SGHNT and CDR2 is YENEEA. The J segment lost 1 base and the V segment lost 1 base, leaving 2 bases of the junction unmatched. The CDR3 spans 16 residues.

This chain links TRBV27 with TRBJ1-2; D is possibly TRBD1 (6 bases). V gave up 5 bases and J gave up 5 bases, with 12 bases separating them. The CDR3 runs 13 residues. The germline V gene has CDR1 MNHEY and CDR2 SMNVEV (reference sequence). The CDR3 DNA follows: TGTGCCAGCAGTCCACAGGGTGGGTATGGCTACACCTTC. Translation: CASSPQGGYGYTF.